This TCR beta chain was observed in a study of neurological immune-mediated disorders. The CDR3 consists of 14 residues. Germline values: CDR1 SNHLY, CDR2 FYNNEI. TCRdb re-called the 5' RACE reads through MiXCR, storing one row per CDR3 protein. The data show 50,000 to 65,000 distinct CDR3 sequences, more than 3% seen once. Note on this clonotype: One end of the junction is discordant with germline, which a read error may explain.

This clonotype originated in a man in his thirties or forties with multiple sclerosis. The V and J genes are TRBV2 and TRBJ1-6; no clear D gene. The sample comprised PBMCs. CDR3 sequence: CARRAPVAGSPLHF. The CDR3 DNA is TGTGCCAGAAGGGCGCCGGTGGCGGGTTCACCACTCCACTTT.